This T cell receptor (beta chain) was documented in a study of OX40 agonist ivuxolimab in advanced cancers. This clone showed up just once. Generated by immunoSEQ multiplex PCR, the TCRdb table keeps only in-frame clones and is missing some. The sample includes 23,000 or so clones, about nine tenths of them seen just once. The CDR3 is 14 amino acids. Germline V lookup: CDR1 MNHNS, CDR2 SASEGT. The ends were cut back, 1 base at V and 5 bases at J, with 11 bases in the middle. The chain uses TRBV6-1 and TRBJ2-5; maybe TRBD1 (5 bases). The source was CD4+ or CD8+ T cells sorted from blood, collected in a trial of the OX40 agonist ivuxolimab. The clonotype comes from an adult with an advanced solid tumor such as melanoma, head and neck, liver or kidney cancer. The CDR3 here is CASSEEGVVETQYF. The CDR3, as DNA: TGTGCCAGCAGTGAAGAAGGGGTGGTGGAGACCCAGTACTTC.